This T cell receptor beta chain was identified in a study of T cells in Graves' hyperthyroidism and ophthalmopathy. Study background: Peripheral blood samples were taken at initial diagnosis, prior to any treatment.

Stability of Graves' hyperthyroidism was defined as absent ophthalmopathy progression within 18 months. Template material for amplifying TCR beta CDR3 regions consisted of RNA transcripts. TCR CDR3 underwent first-round RT-PCR with the HTBI primer set. MiXCR, run by TCRdb on the multiplex PCR reads, gives a single entry per CDR3 protein. This table holds under 400,000 distinct CDR3 sequences, roughly an eighth found once. With 6 bases removed from V and 1 base from J, the gap between germline ends came to 13 bases. CDR1 and CDR2 (germline): MNHNS, SASEGT. The CDR3 runs to 14 residues. Comment on this clonotype: Its antigen is unknown.

General study results and limits: Using 13 V-J features, a model discriminated ophthalmopathy from stable hyperthyroidism. Blood held most thyroid clonotypes expanded above 0.001 frequency.

Sequences were obtained from blood. The clonotype originates from a woman in her late teens or twenties with Graves' hyperthyroidism. The rearrangement links TRBV6-1 to TRBJ2-7; D is undetermined. CDR3 protein: CASRDANLSYEQYF. CDR3 nucleotides: TGTGCCAGCAGGGACGCGAACCTTTCCTACGAGCAGTACTTC.